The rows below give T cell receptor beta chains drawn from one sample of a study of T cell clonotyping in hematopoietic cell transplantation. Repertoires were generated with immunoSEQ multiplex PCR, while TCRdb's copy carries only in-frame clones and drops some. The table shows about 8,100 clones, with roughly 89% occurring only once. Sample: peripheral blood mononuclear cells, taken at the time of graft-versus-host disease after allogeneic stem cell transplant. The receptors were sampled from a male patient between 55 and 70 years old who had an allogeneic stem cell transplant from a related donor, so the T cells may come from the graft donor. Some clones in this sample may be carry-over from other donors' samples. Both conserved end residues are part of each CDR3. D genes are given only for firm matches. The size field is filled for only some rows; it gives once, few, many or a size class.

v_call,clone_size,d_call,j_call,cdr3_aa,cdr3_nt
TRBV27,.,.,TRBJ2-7,CASASDSTYEQYF,TGTGCCAGCGCCTCCGACAGTACCTACGAGCAGTACTTC
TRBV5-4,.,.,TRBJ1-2,CASSLGAGDYTF,TGTGCCAGCAGCTTGGGGGCGGGTGACTACACCTTC
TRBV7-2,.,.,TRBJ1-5,CASSLEVGNQPQHF,TGTGCCAGCAGCTTAGAGGTTGGCAATCAGCCCCAGCATTTT
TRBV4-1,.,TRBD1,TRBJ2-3,CASSHHGTERTDTQYF,TGCGCCAGCAGCCATCATGGGACAGAACGCACAGATACGCAGTATTTT
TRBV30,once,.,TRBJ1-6,CAWSTGWSSYNSPLHF,TGTGCCTGGAGTACTGGGTGGAGCTCCTATAATTCACCCCTCCACTTT
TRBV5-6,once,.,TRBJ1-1,CASSLGQGSTEAFF,TGTGCCAGCAGCTTGGGGCAGGGAAGCACTGAAGCTTTCTTT
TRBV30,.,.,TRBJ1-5,CARPAGSLAQPQHF,TGTGCCCGACCGGCGGGGAGTCTAGCTCAGCCCCAGCATTTT
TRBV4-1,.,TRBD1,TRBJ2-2,CASRTGQGWTGELFF,TGCGCCAGCCGAACGGGACAGGGTTGGACCGGGGAGCTGTTTTTT
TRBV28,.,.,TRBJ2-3,CASSPNTDTQYF,TGTGCCAGCAGCCCTAATACAGATACGCAGTATTTT
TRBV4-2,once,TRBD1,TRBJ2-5,CASSRDRGTQETQYF,TGTGCCAGCAGCCGGGACAGGGGGACTCAAGAGACCCAGTACTTC
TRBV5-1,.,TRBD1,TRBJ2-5,CASSGGTGGYQETQYF,TGCGCCAGCAGTGGCGGGACAGGGGGGTACCAAGAGACCCAGTACTTC
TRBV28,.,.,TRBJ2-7,CASSYGTEVYEQYF,TGTGCCAGCAGTTACGGGACTGAGGTTTACGAGCAGTACTTC
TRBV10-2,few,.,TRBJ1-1,CASSDRIYEAFF,TGCGCCAGCAGTGATAGGATTTATGAAGCTTTCTTT
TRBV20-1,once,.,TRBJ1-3,CSASRGNTIYF,TGCAGTGCTAGTAGGGGGAACACCATATATTTT
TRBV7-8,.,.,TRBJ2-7,CASSYITSSYEQYF,TGTGCCAGCAGCTATATAACGAGCTCCTACGAGCAGTACTTC
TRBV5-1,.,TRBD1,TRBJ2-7,CASSLRTGVGGPYEQYF,TGCGCCAGCAGCTTGCGGACAGGGGTTGGAGGTCCCTACGAGCAGTACTTC
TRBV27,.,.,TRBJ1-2,CASKTGGNRNYGYTF,TGTGCCAGCAAGACGGGTGGAAACAGAAACTATGGCTACACCTTC
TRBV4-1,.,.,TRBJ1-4,CASSQVSGALPALNEKLFF,TGCGCCAGCAGCCAAGTCTCCGGGGCGCTTCCGGCCCTTAATGAAAAACTGTTTTTT
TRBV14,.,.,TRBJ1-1,CASSHLHRDAEAFF,TGTGCCAGCAGCCACCTACACAGGGACGCTGAAGCTTTCTTT
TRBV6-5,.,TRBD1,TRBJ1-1,CASSWGQANTEAFF,TGTGCCAGCAGTTGGGGACAGGCGAACACTGAAGCTTTCTTT
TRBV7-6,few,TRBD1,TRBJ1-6,CASSQDRGAVNSPLHF,TGTGCCAGCAGCCAGGACAGGGGCGCCGTTAATTCACCCCTCCACTTT
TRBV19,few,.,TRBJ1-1,CASSLGTQNTEAFF,TGTGCCAGTAGTCTCGGGACGCAGAACACTGAAGCTTTCTTT
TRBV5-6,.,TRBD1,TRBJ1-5,CASSFGQGRGAQHF,TGTGCCAGCAGCTTCGGACAGGGGAGGGGAGCCCAGCATTTT
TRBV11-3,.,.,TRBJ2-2,CASSPRTSNTGELFF,TGTGCCAGCAGCCCTAGGACCTCGAACACCGGGGAGCTGTTTTTT
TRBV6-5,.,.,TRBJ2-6,CASTQVPGANVLTF,TGTGCCAGTACCCAGGTACCAGGGGCCAACGTCCTGACTTTC
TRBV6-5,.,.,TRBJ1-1,CASSYTGSYTEAFF,TGTGCCAGCAGTTACACTGGTTCCTACACTGAAGCTTTCTTT
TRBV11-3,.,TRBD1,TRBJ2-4,CASSSRDRVKFQYF,TGTGCCAGCAGCTCCCGGGACAGGGTAAAGTTTCAGTACTTC
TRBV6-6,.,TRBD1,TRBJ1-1,CASSYVGGNTEAFF,TGTGCCAGCAGTTACGTAGGGGGCAACACTGAAGCTTTCTTT
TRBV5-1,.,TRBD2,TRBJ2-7,CASGRGGGAYEQYF,TGCGCCAGCGGGAGGGGTGGCGGGGCCTACGAGCAGTACTTC
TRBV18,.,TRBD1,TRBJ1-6,CASADRAADGNSPLHF,TGTGCCAGCGCTGACAGGGCCGCCGACGGTAATTCACCCCTCCACTTT
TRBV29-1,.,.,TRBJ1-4,CSVGRGTTNEKLFF,TGCAGCGTTGGGCGGGGGACTACTAATGAAAAACTGTTTTTT
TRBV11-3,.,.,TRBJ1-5,CASSSYSNQPQHF,TGTGCCAGCAGCTCATACAGCAATCAGCCCCAGCATTTT
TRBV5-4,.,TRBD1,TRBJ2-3,CASSNRGTKTDTQYF,TGTGCCAGCAGCAACAGGGGAACTAAGACAGATACGCAGTATTTT
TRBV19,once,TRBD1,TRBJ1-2,CASSIDTTGSYGYTF,TGTGCCAGTAGTATAGACACGACAGGGAGCTATGGCTACACCTTC
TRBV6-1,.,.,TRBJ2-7,CASSERRGQGEQYF,TGTGCCAGCAGTGAAAGGAGGGGGCAAGGCGAGCAGTACTTC
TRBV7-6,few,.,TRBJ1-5,CASSSTGGTGGQPQHF,TGTGCCAGCAGCTCCACCGGGGGAACAGGTGGACAGCCCCAGCATTTT
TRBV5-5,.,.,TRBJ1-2,CASTSPRKTF,TGTGCCAGCACCAGCCCGAGGAAGACCTTC
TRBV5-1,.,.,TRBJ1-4,CASSLEDPFEKLFF,TGCGCCAGCAGCTTGGAAGATCCGTTTGAAAAACTGTTTTTT
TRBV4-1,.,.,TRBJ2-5,CASSRGERAPEGAQYF,TGCGCCAGCAGCAGGGGGGAGCGGGCCCCCGAGGGGGCCCAGTACTTC
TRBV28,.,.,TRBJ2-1,CASSLPYPGSNEQFF,TGTGCCAGCAGTTTACCCTATCCGGGTTCCAATGAGCAGTTCTTC
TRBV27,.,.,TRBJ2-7,CASSPGTAPNYEQYF,TGTGCCAGCAGCCCTGGGACCGCGCCGAATTACGAGCAGTACTTC
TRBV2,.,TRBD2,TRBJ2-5,CASSIIAGGPSPSVTQYF,TGTGCCAGCAGTATAATAGCGGGGGGGCCCTCCCCGTCGGTGACCCAGTACTTC
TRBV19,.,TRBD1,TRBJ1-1,CASSTPGQGPTEAFF,TGTGCCAGTAGTACACCGGGACAGGGACCGACTGAAGCTTTCTTT
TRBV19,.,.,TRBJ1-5,CASIRTGGSNQPQHF,TGTGCCAGTATCAGGACGGGCGGTAGCAATCAGCCCCAGCATTTT
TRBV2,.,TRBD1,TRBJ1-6,CASTPLGQGNSPLHF,TGTGCCAGCACGCCCCTCGGACAGGGAAATTCACCCCTCCACTTT
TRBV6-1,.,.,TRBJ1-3,CASSRDTEGNTIYF,TGTGCCAGCAGCAGGGACACGGAGGGAAACACCATATATTTT
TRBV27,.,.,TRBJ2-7,CASSPTRGGVEQYF,TGTGCCAGCAGTCCTACTCGCGGTGGGGTCGAGCAGTACTTC
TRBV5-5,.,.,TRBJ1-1,CASSLERRNTEAFF,TGTGCCAGCAGCTTGGAACGGAGGAACACTGAAGCTTTCTTT
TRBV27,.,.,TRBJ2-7,CASRRDSYEQYF,TGTGCCAGCAGGAGGGACTCCTACGAGCAGTACTTC
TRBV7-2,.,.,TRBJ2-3,CASSSGPRAASVGSTQYF,TGTGCCAGCAGTTCCGGGCCTCGGGCAGCGTCGGTCGGTTCTACGCAGTATTTT
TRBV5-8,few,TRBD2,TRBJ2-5,CASSEGLAGGPVETQYF,TGTGCCAGCAGCGAGGGACTAGCGGGGGGGCCAGTTGAGACCCAGTACTTC
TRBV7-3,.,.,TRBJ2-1,CASSSRVGSRDEQFF,TGTGCCAGCAGCTCCCGGGTGGGATCGAGAGATGAGCAGTTCTTC
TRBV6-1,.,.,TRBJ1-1,CASSESGGPEAFF,TGTGCCAGCAGTGAATCGGGGGGTCCTGAAGCTTTCTTT
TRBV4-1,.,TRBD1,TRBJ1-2,CASSREGGQEYGYTF,TGCGCCAGCAGCCGCGAAGGGGGACAGGAGTATGGCTACACCTTC